These T cell receptor beta chains were read from a single sample in a study of T cells in Graves' hyperthyroidism and ophthalmopathy. In TCRdb, the multiplex PCR reads were re-called with MiXCR into one record per CDR3 protein. The data hold about 640,000 distinct CDR3 sequences, with less than 25% observed a single time. Sequenced input: blood. The receptors shown here come from a man in his thirties or forties with Graves' ophthalmopathy. Both conserved end residues are part of each CDR3. The order of the fields is V gene, J gene, clone size, D gene, CDR3 length, CDR3 DNA, CDR3 protein. D genes are given only for firm matches. Rows may omit the clone size; those that give it use once, few, many or a size class.

>TRBV27|TRBJ2-7|many|NA|11
TGTGCCAGCAGCTTCAGGGGCGAGCAGTACTTC
CASSFRGEQYF
>TRBV15|TRBJ1-5|few|NA|15
TGTGCCACCAGCAAAGCTCAGGGGAGCAATCAGCCCCAGCATTTT
CATSKAQGSNQPQHF
>TRBV5-1|TRBJ2-4|NA|NA|17
TGTGCCAGCAGCCCAACCCCTACAGGAGCAGCTAAAAACATTCAGTACTTC
CASSPTPTGAAKNIQYF
>TRBV5-1|TRBJ2-2|NA|TRBD2|15
TGCGCCAGCAGCTTGAAAGGACTAGCGCCCGGGGAGCTGTTTTTT
CASSLKGLAPGELFF
>TRBV20-1|TRBJ1-2|NA|NA|15
TGCAGTGCTAGGGCCGGACCCTACGCGTATTCTGGCTACACCTTC
CSARAGPYAYSGYTF
>TRBV7-9|TRBJ2-6|NA|NA|17
TGTGCCAGCAGCCCCGTAGAGGCCAACTCTGGGGCCAACGTCCTGACTTTC
CASSPVEANSGANVLTF
>TRBV7-9|TRBJ2-1|few|TRBD2|15
TGTGCCAGCAGACCAATTGCGGGGGCCTACAATGAGCAGTTCTTC
CASRPIAGAYNEQFF
>TRBV4-1|TRBJ1-4|few|NA|10
TGCGCCAGCAGCCAAGAAAAACTGTTTTTT
CASSQEKLFF
>TRBV19|TRBJ2-7|NA|NA|15
TGTGCCAGTAGTATTACAGGACAGAACTCCTACGAGCAGTACTTC
CASSITGQNSYEQYF
>TRBV12-3/TRBV12-4|TRBJ1-1|many|NA|11
TGTGCCAGCAGCTATGGGGGTGAAGCTTTCTTT
CASSYGGEAFF
>TRBV6-1|TRBJ2-7|NA|NA|11
TGTGCCAGCACCCTTACCTACGAGCAGTACTTC
CASTLTYEQYF
>TRBV2|TRBJ2-1|many|NA|14
TGTGCCAGCAGAACAGGTTCCGCCTACAATGAGCAGTTCTTC
CASRTGSAYNEQFF
>TRBV11-2|TRBJ2-5|many|TRBD2|19
TGTGCCAGCAGCTTCTTTAGGATTGGCGGGAGGATAGGTAAAGAGACCCAGTACTTC
CASSFFRIGGRIGKETQYF
>TRBV28|TRBJ1-5|NA|NA|14
TGTGCCAGCAGTTTGGTAACGCCCCCCCAGCCCCAGCATTTT
CASSLVTPPQPQHF
>TRBV20-1|TRBJ2-7|few|TRBD2|18
TGCAGTGCTAGAGACGGCGGACTAGCCGTTTTACAACCCTACGAGCAGTACTTC
CSARDGGLAVLQPYEQYF
>TRBV19|TRBJ1-2|NA|NA|13
TGTGCCAGTAGGACATCCGCTTACTATGGCTACACCTTC
CASRTSAYYGYTF
>TRBV7-9|TRBJ2-2|many|NA|14
TGTGCCAGCAGCCTAAACTCGAACACCGGGGAGCTGTTTTTT
CASSLNSNTGELFF
>TRBV7-2|TRBJ2-1|once|NA|12
TGTGCCAGCAGCGCCCCGGGCAATGAGCAGTTCTTC
CASSAPGNEQFF
>TRBV29-1|TRBJ2-7|NA|NA|11
TGCAGCGTTCGAGTCTCCTACGAGCAGTACTTC
CSVRVSYEQYF
>TRBV29-1|TRBJ2-3|NA|TRBD1|13
TGCAGCACCGGACAGGGAACAACAGATACGCAGTATTTT
CSTGQGTTDTQYF
>TRBV7-3|TRBJ2-7|few|NA|16
TGTGCCAGCAGCCCACGCTTCACTACAGAGACCTACGAGCAGTACTTC
CASSPRFTTETYEQYF
>TRBV28|TRBJ2-1|few|NA|11
TGTGCCAGCAGTTTCACGAATGAGCAGTTCTTC
CASSFTNEQFF
>TRBV7-9|TRBJ1-4|NA|NA|15
TGTGCCAGCAGCGCCCAGTGGGAGGGTAATGAAAAACTGTTTTTT
CASSAQWEGNEKLFF
>TRBV7-8|TRBJ1-2|few|NA|13
TGTGCCAGCAGCTTAGGTGTGTTCTATGGCTACACCTTC
CASSLGVFYGYTF
>TRBV24-1|TRBJ2-1|NA|NA|12
TGTGCCACAGGGGTTGGGGGCGTGGAGCAGTTCTTC
CATGVGGVEQFF
>TRBV28|TRBJ2-3|NA|NA|14
TGTGCCAGCAACGGCGGGGCAATCACAGATACGCAGTATTTT
CASNGGAITDTQYF
>TRBV12-3/TRBV12-4|TRBJ1-1|NA|NA|12
TGTGCCAGCAGGGGCCAGGGTCCTGAAGCTTTCTTT
CASRGQGPEAFF
>TRBV2|TRBJ1-5|NA|NA|12
TGTGCCAGCAGTGAAGGGCAGGGACTCCAGCATTTT
CASSEGQGLQHF
>TRBV28|TRBJ1-1|many|NA|20
TGTGCCAGCAGTTTATCTCGGCGTGGTCCTACTATAACAGTGAACACTGAAGCTTTCTTT
CASSLSRRGPTITVNTEAFF
>TRBV29-1|TRBJ2-1|NA|TRBD2|18
TGCAGCGTCGCCGGACTAGCGGGAGGAGTGAAGACCTACAATGAGCAGTTCTTC
CSVAGLAGGVKTYNEQFF
>TRBV29-1|TRBJ2-1|NA|NA|19
TGCAGCGTTGAAGATGTAGCGGTTGGGGCGGAAGATCCGTACAATGAGCAGTTCTTC
CSVEDVAVGAEDPYNEQFF
>TRBV4-1|TRBJ2-7|few|TRBD1|17
TGCGCCAGCAGCCAAGGACTACCGGGACAGGGGAACTACGAGCAGTACTTC
CASSQGLPGQGNYEQYF
>TRBV6-6|TRBJ1-1|few|NA|15
TGTGCCAGCAGTTACTCGCCCGACGTTGGAACTGAAGCTTTCTTT
CASSYSPDVGTEAFF
>TRBV27|TRBJ2-4|few|TRBD2|17
TGTGCCAGCATATACCCTAGCGGATTAGTAGCCAAAAACATTCAGTACTTC
CASIYPSGLVAKNIQYF
>TRBV6-2/TRBV6-3|TRBJ2-1|few|NA|15
TGTGCCAGCCTCCCGGATCGCGGATCCTACAATGAGCAGTTCTTC
CASLPDRGSYNEQFF
>TRBV12-3/TRBV12-4|TRBJ2-3|NA|NA|15
TGTGCCAGCAGTTTTATTCGCGGGGCCGCCGATACGCAGTATTTT
CASSFIRGAADTQYF
>TRBV9|TRBJ1-2|NA|NA|8
TGTGCCAGCAGCCCTGGCACCTTC
CASSPGTF
>TRBV11-1|TRBJ2-1|many|TRBD2|17
TGTGCCAGCAGCTTAGCGCGGGGGGGCGCATCCTACAATGAGCAGTTCTTC
CASSLARGGASYNEQFF
>TRBV2|TRBJ2-6|NA|NA|18
TGTGCCAGCAGCCTTGACGCGGGGGCGACCTCTGGGGCCAACGTCCTGACTTTC
CASSLDAGATSGANVLTF
>TRBV5-6|TRBJ2-7|NA|NA|14
TGTGCCAGCAGCTTGGGGCCGTACAGCTACGAGCAGTACTTC
CASSLGPYSYEQYF